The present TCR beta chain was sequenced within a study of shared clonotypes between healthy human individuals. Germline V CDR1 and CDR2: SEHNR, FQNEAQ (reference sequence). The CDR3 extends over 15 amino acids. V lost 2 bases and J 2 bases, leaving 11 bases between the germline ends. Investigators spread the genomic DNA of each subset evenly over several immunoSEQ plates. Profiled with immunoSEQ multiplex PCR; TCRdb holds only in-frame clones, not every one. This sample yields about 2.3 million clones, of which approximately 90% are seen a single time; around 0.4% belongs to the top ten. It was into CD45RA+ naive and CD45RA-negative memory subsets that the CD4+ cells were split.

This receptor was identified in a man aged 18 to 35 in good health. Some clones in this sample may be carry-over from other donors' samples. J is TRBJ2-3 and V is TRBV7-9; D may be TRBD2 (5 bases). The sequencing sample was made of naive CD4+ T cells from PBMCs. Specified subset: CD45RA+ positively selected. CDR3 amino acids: CASSLYRGITDTQYF. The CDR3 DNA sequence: TGTGCCAGCAGCTTATATCGGGGTATCACAGATACGCAGTATTTT.